This T cell receptor (beta chain) was captured in a study of T cell clones after liver transplantation. About the study: TCRbeta sequencing after a pre-transplant mixed lymphocyte reaction identified graft-donor-reactive clones, later tracked in post-transplant blood. Third-party-reactive TCRbeta sequences from pre-transplant mixed lymphocyte reactions served as antigen-independent comparators. General observations from the study: Small, mixed patient groups and varying post-transplant times limit these conclusions.

With respect to this clone: Its antigen is unidentified.

V was pared by 3 bases and J by 6 bases, with 6 bases between. The CDR3 sequence is 12 residues long. The V gene's germline CDR1 is MNHNS and CDR2 SASEGT. Profiled with immunoSEQ multiplex PCR; TCRdb holds only in-frame clones, not every one. Of roughly 100,000 clones listed, about 81% are singletons. The starting material was CD4+ T cells from blood, obtained before liver transplant. V gene TRBV6-1 combines with J gene TRBJ1-5; no firm D call. This receptor was obtained from a human donor who received a liver transplant. CDR3 protein: CASSEDGQPQHF. In nucleotides, the CDR3 is TGTGCCAGCAGTGAGGATGGTCAGCCCCAGCATTTT.